A single sample is the source of the 23 T cell receptor beta chains below, sequenced in a study of identical twins. TCRdb passed the 5' RACE reads through MiXCR, listing each CDR3 protein once. The sample contains fewer than 450,000 distinct CDR3 sequences, approximately 9.1% of which appear only once. The sample consisted of naive T cells sorted from blood. These receptor sequences come from a woman between 50 and 59 years old in good health.

This clonotype was picked up many times. The chain carries TRBV14 and TRBJ1-1; 7 nucleotides match TRBD1. The CDR3 sequence is 14 residues long. Trimming took 2 bases from V and 6 from J; bases not matched to a gene: 6. In germline, CDR1 is SGHDN, CDR2 FVKESK. CDR3 nucleotide sequence: TGTGCCAGCAGCCAAAGACAGGGACCCGCTGAAGCTTTCTTT. It yields the protein CASSQRQGPAEAFF.

In its sample, this clonotype was seen a few times. The V gene is TRBV6-6, the J gene TRBJ1-5; D is undetermined. V lost 3 bases to trimming and J lost 10 bases, with 16 bases between them. From germline, CDR1 is MNHNY and CDR2 SVGAGI (reference sequence). This CDR3 comprises 14 residues. CDR3 bases: TGTGCCAGCAGTTATGCGAGCGAAACCAGCCCCCAGCATTTT. It encodes CASSYASETSPQHF.

The chain carries TRBV13 and TRBJ2-1; maybe TRBD2 (5 bases). The germline V gene encodes CDR1 PRHDT and CDR2 FYEKMQ (reference sequence). The CDR3 totals 16 residues. Between the trimmed V and J ends, which lost 5 bases and 0 bases, there was a span of 14 bases. The CDR3 spells CASSLRGHLSYNEQFF. The CDR3, as DNA: TGTGCCAGCAGCCTTCGAGGGCACCTCTCCTACAATGAGCAGTTCTTC.

In this sample, this clonotype turned up a few times. The V and J genes are TRBV12-3 or TRBV12-4 and TRBJ2-1; 8 bases agree with TRBD2. This CDR3 has 17 residues. Germline trimming cut 1 base from V and 6 bases from J; bases unmatched to any gene: 11. Written as DNA, the CDR3 is TGTGCCAGCAGTTTAGGAAGTATAGCGGGACGTCTCAATGAGCAGTTCTTC. It codes for CASSLGSIAGRLNEQFF.

This clonotype has only a few counts. The rearrangement links TRBV5-1 to TRBJ2-1; TRBD1 aligns across 8 bases. V lost 0 bases to trimming and J lost 14 bases; unmatched junction nucleotides: 16. This CDR3 spans 16 amino acids. From germline, CDR1 is SGHRS and CDR2 YFSETQ. The CDR3 region is CASSLERGAGGTRKFF. CDR3 coding DNA: TGCGCCAGCAGCTTGGAAAGGGGGGCAGGGGGCACACGAAAGTTCTTC.

The J gene is TRBJ2-2, the V gene TRBV12-3 or TRBV12-4; 9 bases are a match to TRBD2. With V trimmed by 6 bases and J by 1 base, 3 bases remained unmatched. There are 15 residues in the CDR3. The CDR3 protein is CASSHSGRNTGELFF. The CDR3 DNA follows: TGTGCCAGCAGCCATAGCGGGAGGAACACCGGGGAGCTGTTTTTT.

This clonotype was observed at least ten times. J is TRBJ2-1 and V is TRBV20-1; no clear D. Trimming left V 5 bases short and J 9 bases short, with 17 bases between. The CDR3 covers 13 residues. CDR1 is DFQATT, CDR2 SNEGSKA, per germline (reference sequence). CDR3 residues: CSAYSPVEAEQFF. CDR3 DNA sequence: TGCAGTGCTTACTCCCCCGTAGAAGCTGAGCAGTTCTTC.

This clonotype was observed many times. The chain carries TRBV3-1 and TRBJ2-1; perhaps TRBD2 as D (6 bases). V dropped 2 bases and J dropped 4 bases, with 12 bases sitting between them. This CDR3 is built from 15 residues. CDR1 is LGHDT and CDR2 is YNNKEL in the germline V gene (reference sequence). The CDR3 region is CASSQRASVYNEQFF. DNA of the CDR3: TGTGCCAGCAGCCAAAGGGCTAGCGTTTACAATGAGCAGTTCTTC.

In its sample, this clonotype was seen a few times. This chain connects TRBV5-1 to TRBJ2-1; 7 positions agree with TRBD2. CDR3 size: 16 residues. J lost 6 bases, V lost 0 bases, and 9 bases had no gene match. Germline assignment: CDR1 SGHRS and CDR2 YFSETQ. CDR3 DNA sequence: TGCGCCAGCAGCTTGGAAGGAAGCGGGATTGTCAATGAGCAGTTCTTC. Protein sequence: CASSLEGSGIVNEQFF.

This clonotype was observed at least ten times. This sequence joins TRBV28 and TRBJ1-5; D perhaps matches TRBD1 (6 bases). CDR1 and CDR2 (germline): MDHEN, SYDVKM. Trimming removed 2 bases from V and 6 bases from J, with 8 bases in between. The length of the CDR3 is 13 residues. The chain's CDR3 is CASSLQGSQPQHF. The DNA for the CDR3 is TGTGCCAGCAGTTTACAGGGGAGTCAGCCCCAGCATTTT.

In its sample, this clonotype was seen a few times. J is TRBJ2-3 and V is TRBV11-1; D gene uncertain. Trimming cost V 2 bases and J 6 bases, with 12 bases left between them. This CDR3 is 14 amino acids long. The germline V gene encodes CDR1 SGHAT and CDR2 FQDESV (reference sequence). The CDR3 reads CASSLKPGPDTQYF. Written as DNA, the CDR3 is TGTGCCAGCAGCTTAAAGCCCGGCCCCGATACGCAGTATTTT.

This clonotype was found many times. The chain employs TRBV5-1 and TRBJ2-1, with a possible D match to TRBD1 (5 bases). The V end lost 8 bases, the J end lost 12 bases, and 15 bases lay between the germline ends. The germline V gene has CDR1 SGHRS and CDR2 YFSETQ. The CDR3 length is 11 residues. CDR3: CASSHDGAQFF. CDR3 DNA sequence: TGCGCCAGTAGTCACGATGGGGCGCAGTTCTTC.

This clonotype was counted ten times or more. This rearrangement joins TRBV6-1 to TRBJ2-7, with 11 bases aligning to TRBD2. CDR1 is MNHNS, CDR2 SASEGT, per germline. The CDR3 sequence is 17 residues long. The J segment lost 4 bases and the V segment lost 5 bases, leaving 13 bases of the junction unmatched. The CDR3 bases are TGTGCCAGCAGTTCCCAGACCACGGGACTAGCGGCATACGAGCAGTACTTC. Translated: CASSSQTTGLAAYEQYF.

This clonotype has only a few counts. CDR3 in amino acids: CASSVRDARYANTGELFF. CDR3 DNA: TGTGCCAGCAGCGTCCGGGACGCTCGATACGCGAACACCGGGGAGCTGTTTTTT. The gene calls are TRBV5-5 and TRBJ2-2; D may correspond to TRBD1 or TRBD2 (5 bases each). This CDR3 comprises 18 residues. With 4 bases removed from V and 0 bases from J, the gap between germline ends came to 19 bases. Germline V CDR1 and CDR2: SGHKS, YYEKEE (reference sequence).

This clonotype was observed many times. The V gene is TRBV20-1, the J gene TRBJ2-7; D unclear. Germline V gene sequence: CDR1 DFQATT, CDR2 SNEGSKA (reference sequence). The V gene lost 0 bases and the J gene lost 3 bases, with 9 bases spanning the gap. The CDR3 length is 13 residues. CDR3 in amino acids: CSARDMGNYEQYF. CDR3 sequence (DNA): TGCAGTGCTAGAGATATGGGAAACTACGAGCAGTACTTC.

A few counts support this clonotype. Relative to the germline gene, one junction end is altered; a read error may explain this. The chain recombines TRBV29-1 with TRBJ2-1; unclear D gene. The CDR3 has 9 amino acids. The germline gives CDR1 SQVTM, CDR2 ANQGSEA. The CDR3 spells CSVEVPSLF. The CDR3 bases are TGCAGCGTTGAAGTCCCCTCCCTCTTC.

The chain couples TRBV5-6 to TRBJ2-1; D remains ambiguous. This CDR3 contains 13 residues. The germline gives CDR1 SGHDT, CDR2 YYEEEE. Trimming removed 0 bases from V and 9 bases from J, with 10 bases in between. The CDR3 DNA follows: TGTGCCAGCAGCTTGGGGCAAGTCCGTGAGCAGTTCTTC. Protein: CASSLGQVREQFF.

V and J are TRBV7-2 and TRBJ2-7, with TRBD1 as a possible D gene (7 bases). Trimming pared 4 bases from V and 7 bases from J, leaving 17 bases between. The V gene's germline CDR1 is SGHTA and CDR2 FQGNSA. The CDR3 loop spans 14 amino acids. The CDR3 spells CASSWGDSSPEQYF. The CDR3 DNA reads as TGTGCCAGCAGCTGGGGGGACAGCTCCCCTGAGCAGTACTTC.

This clonotype has a count of ten or more. At one of its ends the junction is not consistent with the germline gene, which may arise from a read error. The chain is built from TRBV29-1 and TRBJ2-7; D possibly corresponds to TRBD1 (5 bases). CDR3 size: 15 residues. CDR1 SQVTM and CDR2 ANQGSEA come from the germline V gene. CDR3: CSVLILSQVSHEQYF. CDR3 bases: TGCAGCGTACTAATACTATCACAGGTCTCCCACGAGCAGTACTTC.

Many counts were recorded for this clonotype. The genes are TRBV3-1 and TRBJ2-3; no reliable D call. Germline CDR1 reads LGHDT; CDR2 reads YNNKEL (reference sequence). Trimming left V 1 base short and J 6 bases short, with 14 bases between. The CDR3 sequence is 15 residues long. The DNA of the CDR3 is TGTGCCAGCAGCCAAGGTTCAAAAGGTGGGGATACGCAGTATTTT. Translating gives CASSQGSKGGDTQYF.

This clonotype has a handful of counts. The V call is TRBV6-2 or TRBV6-3, the J call TRBJ1-1; TRBD1 is a possible D gene (5 bases). Germline V gene data show CDR1 as MNHEY and CDR2 as SVGEGT. The CDR3 has 16 residues. V lost 4 bases and J lost 0, with 15 bases in between. Written as DNA, the CDR3 is TGTGCCAGCAGTTCCCCTGGGACGGTGATGAACACTGAAGCTTTCTTT. Amino acids: CASSSPGTVMNTEAFF.

This clonotype has ten or more counts. The chain recombines TRBV6-1 with TRBJ1-5; D is perhaps TRBD1 (5 bases). The germline V gene has CDR1 MNHNS and CDR2 SASEGT. Between the trimmed V and J ends, which lost 7 bases and 9 bases, there was a span of 10 bases. This CDR3 has 11 residues. In DNA form, the CDR3 reads TGTGCCAGCACTGGGGGGGGGCCCCAGCATTTT. It is translated as CASTGGGPQHF.

In its sample, this clonotype was seen a few times. This chain connects TRBV6-5 to TRBJ2-2; 12 bases line up with TRBD2. The CDR3 spans 16 residues. CDR1 and CDR2 (germline): MNHEY, SVGAGI. The ends lost 5 bases at V and 6 bases at J; junction bases unmatched: 7. The CDR3 region is CASSLTLAGGPGELFF. The CDR3, as DNA: TGTGCCAGCAGTCTTACACTAGCGGGAGGTCCCGGGGAGCTGTTTTTT.